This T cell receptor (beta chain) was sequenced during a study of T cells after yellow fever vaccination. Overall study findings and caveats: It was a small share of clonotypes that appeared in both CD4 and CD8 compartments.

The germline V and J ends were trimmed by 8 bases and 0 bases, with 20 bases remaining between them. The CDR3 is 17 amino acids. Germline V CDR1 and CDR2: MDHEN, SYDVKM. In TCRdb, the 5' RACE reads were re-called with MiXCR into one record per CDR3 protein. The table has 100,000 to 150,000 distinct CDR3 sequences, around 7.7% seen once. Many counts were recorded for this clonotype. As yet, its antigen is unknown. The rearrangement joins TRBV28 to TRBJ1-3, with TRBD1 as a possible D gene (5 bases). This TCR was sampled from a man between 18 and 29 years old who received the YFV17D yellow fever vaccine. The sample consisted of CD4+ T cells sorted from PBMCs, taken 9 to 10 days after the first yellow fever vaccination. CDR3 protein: CASGGLSGTDSGNTIYF. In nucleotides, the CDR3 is TGTGCCAGCGGGGGATTAAGCGGGACTGACTCTGGAAACACCATATATTTT.